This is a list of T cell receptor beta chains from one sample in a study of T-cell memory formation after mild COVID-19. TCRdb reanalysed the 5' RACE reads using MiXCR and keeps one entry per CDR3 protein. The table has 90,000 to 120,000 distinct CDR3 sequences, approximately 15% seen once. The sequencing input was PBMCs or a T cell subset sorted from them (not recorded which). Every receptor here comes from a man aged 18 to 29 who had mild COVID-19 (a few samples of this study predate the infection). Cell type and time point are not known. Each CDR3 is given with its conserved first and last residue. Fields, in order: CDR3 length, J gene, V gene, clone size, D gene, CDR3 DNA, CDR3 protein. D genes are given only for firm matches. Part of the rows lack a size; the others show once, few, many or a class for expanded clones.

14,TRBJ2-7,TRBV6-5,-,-,TGTGCCAGCAGTTACTTGGGCCCCACCTACGAGCAGTACTTC,CASSYLGPTYEQYF
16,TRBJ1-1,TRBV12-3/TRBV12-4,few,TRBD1,TGTGCCAGCAGTTTGCCCGGGACAGGGAAGGATGGTAAAGCTTTCTTT,CASSLPGTGKDGKAFF
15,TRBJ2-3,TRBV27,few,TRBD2,TGTGCCAGCAGCATACTAGCGGGGGGAGCAGATACGCAGTATTTT,CASSILAGGADTQYF
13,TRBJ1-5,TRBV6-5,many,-,TGTGCCAGCAGCTACGGGAGCAATCAGCCCCAGCATTTT,CASSYGSNQPQHF
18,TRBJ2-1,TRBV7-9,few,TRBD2,TGTGCCAGCAGCTTAGTCGGGGGGGCGGGGACCTCCTACAATGAGCAGTTCTTC,CASSLVGGAGTSYNEQFF
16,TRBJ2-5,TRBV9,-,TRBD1,TGTGCCAGCAGCCCCGATCCGGGACAGGAACAAGAGACCCAGTACTTC,CASSPDPGQEQETQYF
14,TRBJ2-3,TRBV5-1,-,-,TGCGCCAGCCGAGTGAGCTGGGGCACAGATACGCAGTATTTT,CASRVSWGTDTQYF
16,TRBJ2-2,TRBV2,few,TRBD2,TGTGCCAGCACTCCCACTAGCGGGTTAAACACCGGGGAGCTGTTTTTT,CASTPTSGLNTGELFF
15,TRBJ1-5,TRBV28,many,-,TGTGCCAGCAGTTTAGTCGACAGGCTCAATCAGCCCCAGCATTTT,CASSLVDRLNQPQHF
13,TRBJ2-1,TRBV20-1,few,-,TGCAGTGCTAAACCCCGCTCCTACAATGAGCAGTTCTTC,CSAKPRSYNEQFF
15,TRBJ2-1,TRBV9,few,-,TGTGCCAGCAGCGCGCAACCGTTGGAGGACGATGAGCAGTTCTTC,CASSAQPLEDDEQFF
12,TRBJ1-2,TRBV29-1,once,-,TGCAGCGTCCTACAGGCGACCTATGGCTACACCTTC,CSVLQATYGYTF
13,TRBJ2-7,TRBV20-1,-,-,TGCAGTGCTCGGGACGGTGGTTGGTACGAGCAGTACTTC,CSARDGGWYEQYF
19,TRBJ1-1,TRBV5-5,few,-,TGTGCCAGCAGCTTTCTGGGGAGTGGGATCCCCGACCCGAACACTGAAGCTTTCTTT,CASSFLGSGIPDPNTEAFF
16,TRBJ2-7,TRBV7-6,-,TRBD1,TGTGCCAGCAGCTTAGCGACGGGACAGGATACCTACGAGCAGTACTTC,CASSLATGQDTYEQYF
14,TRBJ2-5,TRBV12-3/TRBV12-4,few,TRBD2,TGTGCCAGCGGCGTAGCGGGGGGGCAAGAGACCCAGTACTTC,CASGVAGGQETQYF
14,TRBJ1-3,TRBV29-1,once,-,TGCAGCGTTGAATCCGTTGGGGCTGGAAACACCATATATTTT,CSVESVGAGNTIYF
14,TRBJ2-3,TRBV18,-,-,TGTGCCAGCTCACCACTCAGGGGCTGGGATACGCAGTATTTT,CASSPLRGWDTQYF
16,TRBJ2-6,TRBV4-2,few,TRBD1,TGTGCCAGCAGCCCGGGACAGGGGGCTGGGGCCAACGTCCTGACTTTC,CASSPGQGAGANVLTF
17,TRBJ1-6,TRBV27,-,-,TGTGCCAGCAGTTGGTTCTTCGGGGGAGACGTCCATTCACCCCTCCACTTT,CASSWFFGGDVHSPLHF
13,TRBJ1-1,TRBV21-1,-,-,TGTGCCAGCAGCAAAGGCAGGGTCACTGAAGCTTTCTTT,CASSKGRVTEAFF
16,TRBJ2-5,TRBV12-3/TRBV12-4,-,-,TGTGCCAGCAGCCCTCATCCGATCAGATTCCAAGAGACCCAGTACTTC,CASSPHPIRFQETQYF
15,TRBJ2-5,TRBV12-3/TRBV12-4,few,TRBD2,TGTGCCAGCAGCCCCTCTAGCGGGGTGCTGGAGACCCAGTACTTC,CASSPSSGVLETQYF
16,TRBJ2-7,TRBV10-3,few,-,TGTGCCATCAGTGAGTCGACGGGTAAGGGGCTGACCGAGCAGTACTTC,CAISESTGKGLTEQYF
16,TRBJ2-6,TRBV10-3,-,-,TGTGCCATCAGTGTTTTAGGAACAACAGGGGCCAACGTCCTGACTTTC,CAISVLGTTGANVLTF
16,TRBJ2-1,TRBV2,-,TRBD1,TGTGCCAGTCCGGGACAGGGTTACCCCGGGAACAATGAGCAGTTCTTC,CASPGQGYPGNNEQFF
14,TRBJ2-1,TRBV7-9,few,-,TGTGCCAGCAGCTTAGGTGGGGGCTGGGATGAGCAGTTCTTC,CASSLGGGWDEQFF
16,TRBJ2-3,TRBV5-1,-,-,TGCGCCAGCAGCCCGCCTGAGGACTACTCCACAGATACGCAGTATTTT,CASSPPEDYSTDTQYF
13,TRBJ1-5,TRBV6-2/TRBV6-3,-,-,TGTGCCAGCAGTTGGGGAATTAATCAGCCCCAGCATTTT,CASSWGINQPQHF
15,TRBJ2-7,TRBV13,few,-,TGTGCCAGCAGCTTGACAAACGAGCTTGCCTACGAGCAGTACTTC,CASSLTNELAYEQYF
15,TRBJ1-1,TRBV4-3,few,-,TGCGCCAGCAGCCAAGACCCGGTGGAGAACACTGAAGCTTTCTTT,CASSQDPVENTEAFF
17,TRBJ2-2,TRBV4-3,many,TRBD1,TGCGCCAGCAGCCAAGGGTTCAGGGGGCTCGACACCGGGGAGCTGTTTTTT,CASSQGFRGLDTGELFF
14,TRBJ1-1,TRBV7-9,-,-,TGTGCCAGCAGCCCTGGTGTTAAGAACACTGAAGCTTTCTTT,CASSPGVKNTEAFF
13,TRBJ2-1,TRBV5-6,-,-,TGTGCCAGCAGCTATGGGACAACCAATGAGCAGTTCTTC,CASSYGTTNEQFF
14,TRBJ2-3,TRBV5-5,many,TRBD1,TGTGCCAGCAGCGGGGGGACAGGGGGAGATACGCAGTATTTT,CASSGGTGGDTQYF
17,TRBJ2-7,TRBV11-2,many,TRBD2,TGTGCCAGCGGACTAGCGGGGGGCCGAAGTGATTACTACGAGCAGTACTTC,CASGLAGGRSDYYEQYF
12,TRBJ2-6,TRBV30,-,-,TGTGCCTGGGAGGTCTGGGCCAACGTCCTGACTTTC,CAWEVWANVLTF
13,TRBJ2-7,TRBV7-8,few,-,TGTGCCAGCAGCCCTGGGGGACCCTACGAGCAGTACTTC,CASSPGGPYEQYF
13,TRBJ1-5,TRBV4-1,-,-,TGCGCCAGCAGCCACAGGGAGGATCAGCACCAGCATTTT,CASSHREDQHQHF
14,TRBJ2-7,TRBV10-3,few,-,TGTGCCATCAGGGACTTCGACGGAAAGTACGAGCAGTACTTC,CAIRDFDGKYEQYF
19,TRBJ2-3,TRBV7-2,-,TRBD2,TGTGCCAGCAGCTTAGCCGGGACTAGCGGGGGTAAAACCACAGATACGCAGTATTTT,CASSLAGTSGGKTTDTQYF
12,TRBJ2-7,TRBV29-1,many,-,TGCAGCGGGGTTTTCGGAGTCTACGAGCAGTACTTC,CSGVFGVYEQYF
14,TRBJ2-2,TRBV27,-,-,TGTGCCAGTAGACTATTACTCAACACCGGGGAGCTGTTTTTT,CASRLLLNTGELFF
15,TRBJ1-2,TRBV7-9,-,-,TGTGCCAGCAGCTTAGGGACTGTTGCTAACTATGGCTACACCTTC,CASSLGTVANYGYTF
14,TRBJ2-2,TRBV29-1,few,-,TGCAGCGTTGAGGCAGGGTCGAACACCGGGGAGCTGTTTTTT,CSVEAGSNTGELFF
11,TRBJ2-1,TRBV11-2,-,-,TGTGCCAGCAACCAAGGCCCTGAGCAGTTCTTC,CASNQGPEQFF
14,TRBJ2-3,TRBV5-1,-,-,TGCGCCAGCAGCTTCCAGGGGAGCACAGATACGCAGTATTTT,CASSFQGSTDTQYF
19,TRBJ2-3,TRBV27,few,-,TGTGCCAGCAGTTTATCGTCGGGTGTGGCGGGGTCGAGCACAGATACGCAGTATTTT,CASSLSSGVAGSSTDTQYF
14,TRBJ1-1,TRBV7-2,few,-,TGTGCCAGCAGCCCCCCCTCGGGTTCCACTGAAGCTTTCTTT,CASSPPSGSTEAFF
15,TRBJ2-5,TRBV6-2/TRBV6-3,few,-,TGTGCCAGCAGCTACAGGGTTGAGGGCCAAGAGACCCAGTACTTC,CASSYRVEGQETQYF
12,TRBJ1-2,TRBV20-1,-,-,TGCAGTGCTAGAGGGGTCTGGTATGGCTACACCTTC,CSARGVWYGYTF